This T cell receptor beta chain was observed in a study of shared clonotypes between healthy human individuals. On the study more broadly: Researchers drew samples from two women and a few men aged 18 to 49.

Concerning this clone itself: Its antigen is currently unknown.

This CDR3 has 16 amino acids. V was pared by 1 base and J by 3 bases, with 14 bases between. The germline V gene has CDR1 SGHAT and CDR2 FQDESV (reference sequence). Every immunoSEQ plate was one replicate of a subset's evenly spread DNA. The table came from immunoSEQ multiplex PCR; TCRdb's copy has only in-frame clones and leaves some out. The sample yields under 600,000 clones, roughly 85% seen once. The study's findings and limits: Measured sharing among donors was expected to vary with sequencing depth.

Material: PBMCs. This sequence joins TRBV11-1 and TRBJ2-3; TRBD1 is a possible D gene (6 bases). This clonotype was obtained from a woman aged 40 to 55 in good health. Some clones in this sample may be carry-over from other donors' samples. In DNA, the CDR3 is TGTGCCAGCAGCTTAGGCGGCAGGGGTAGGACAGATACGCAGTATTTT. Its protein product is CASSLGGRGRTDTQYF.